This TCR beta chain emerged from a study of cytomegalovirus exposure and HLA in healthy donors. As for the study in general: Researchers previously reported finding about 110 million unique TCR beta sequences from around 200 million T cells.

60 Vbeta and 13 Jbeta primers were used in PCR. Profiling relied on immunoSEQ multiplex PCR, and the TCRdb table lists in-frame clones only, not all of them. Of 120,000 to 150,000 clones listed, about two thirds were seen once; the top ten hold about 4.5%. Study-wide results and caveats: In a later analysis, V- and J-gene trimming of beta chains associated with a DCLRE1C missense variant, replicated independently. An analysis was carried out later, and it reportedly showed fewer N-insertions in an Asian-associated ancestry cluster than the approximately 610-donor mean. Later, an analysis found that common viral pathogens appeared to be linked with several of the most significant clusters.

Remarks on this clone: Its cognate antigen is unknown.

Germline lookup yields CDR1 SQVTM and CDR2 ANQGSEA. The CDR3 runs to 13 residues. The genes are TRBV29-1 and TRBJ2-5, with 9 bases aligning to TRBD1. Matching the DNA end better, TRBJ2-7 makes the J call doubtful. This TCR came from a man in his sixties in good health and CMV-seronegative. What was sequenced was PBMCs. For the CDR3, the DNA is TGCAGCGTCCGGGACAGGGACAGTTACGAGCAGTACTTC. Amino acids: CSVRDRDSYEQYF.